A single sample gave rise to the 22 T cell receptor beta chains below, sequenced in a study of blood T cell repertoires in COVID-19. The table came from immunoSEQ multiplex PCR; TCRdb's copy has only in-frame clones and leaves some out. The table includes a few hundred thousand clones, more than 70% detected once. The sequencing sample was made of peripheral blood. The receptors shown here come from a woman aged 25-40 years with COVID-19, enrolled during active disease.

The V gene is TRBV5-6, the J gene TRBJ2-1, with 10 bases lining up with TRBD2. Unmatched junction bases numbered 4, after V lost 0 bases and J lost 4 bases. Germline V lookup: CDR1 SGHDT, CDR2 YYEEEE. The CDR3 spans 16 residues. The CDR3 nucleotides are TGTGCCAGCAGCTTGGCTAGCGGGAGTTTGTACAATGAGCAGTTCTTC. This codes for CASSLASGSLYNEQFF. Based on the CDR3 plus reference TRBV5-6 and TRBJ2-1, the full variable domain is DAGVTQSPTHLIKTRGQQVTLRCSPKSGHDTVSWYQQALGQGPQFIFQYYEEEERQRGNFPDRFSGHQFPNYSSELNVNALLLGDSALYLCASSLASGSLYNEQFFGPGTRLTVL.

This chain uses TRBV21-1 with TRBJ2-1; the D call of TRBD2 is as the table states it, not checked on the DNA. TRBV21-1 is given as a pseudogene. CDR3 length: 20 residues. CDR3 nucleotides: TGTGCCAGCAGCAAAGAAAGGACTAGCGGGGGGGCACGTCTATGCGATGAGCAGTTCTTC. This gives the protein CASSKERTSGGARLCDEQFF.

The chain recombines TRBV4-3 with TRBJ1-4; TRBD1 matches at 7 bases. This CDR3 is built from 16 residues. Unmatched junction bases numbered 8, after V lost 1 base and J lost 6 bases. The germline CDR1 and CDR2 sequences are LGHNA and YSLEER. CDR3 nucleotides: TGCGCCAGCAGCCAAGGCCCATCGACAGGGTATGAAAAACTGTTTTTT. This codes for CASSQGPSTGYEKLFF.

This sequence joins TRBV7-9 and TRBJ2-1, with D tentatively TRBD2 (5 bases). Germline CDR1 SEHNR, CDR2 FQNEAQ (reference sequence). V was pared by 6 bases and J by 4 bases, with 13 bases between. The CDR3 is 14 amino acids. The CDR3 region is CASRSGELYNEQFF. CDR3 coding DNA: TGTGCCAGCAGATCCGGGGAATTATACAATGAGCAGTTCTTC.

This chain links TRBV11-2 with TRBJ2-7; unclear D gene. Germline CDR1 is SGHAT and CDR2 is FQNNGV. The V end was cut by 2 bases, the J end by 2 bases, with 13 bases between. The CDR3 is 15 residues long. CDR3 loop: CASSLSVRPPYEQYF. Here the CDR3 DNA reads TGTGCCAGCAGCTTAAGTGTGCGGCCCCCCTACGAGCAGTACTTC. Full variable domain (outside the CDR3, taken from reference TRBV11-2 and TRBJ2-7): EAGVAQSPRYKIIEKRQSVAFWCNPISGHATLYWYQQILGQGPKLLIQFQNNGVVDDSQLPKDRFSAERLKGVDSTLKIQPAKLEDSAVYLCASSLSVRPPYEQYFGPGTRLTVT.

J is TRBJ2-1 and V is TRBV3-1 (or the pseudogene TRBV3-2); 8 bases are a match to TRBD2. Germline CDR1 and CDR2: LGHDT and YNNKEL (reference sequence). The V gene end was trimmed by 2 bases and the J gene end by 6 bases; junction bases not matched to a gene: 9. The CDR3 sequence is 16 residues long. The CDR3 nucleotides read TGTGCCAGCAGCCAAACGACTAGCGCCCCCCCCAATGAGCAGTTCTTC. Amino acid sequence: CASSQTTSAPPNEQFF.

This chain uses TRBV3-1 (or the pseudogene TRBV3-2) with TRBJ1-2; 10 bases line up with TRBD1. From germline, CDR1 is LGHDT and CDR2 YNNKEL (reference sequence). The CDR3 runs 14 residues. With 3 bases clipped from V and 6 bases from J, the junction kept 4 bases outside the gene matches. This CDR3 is CASSHRDRGNGYTF. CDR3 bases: TGTGCCAGCAGCCACAGGGACAGGGGAAATGGCTACACCTTC.

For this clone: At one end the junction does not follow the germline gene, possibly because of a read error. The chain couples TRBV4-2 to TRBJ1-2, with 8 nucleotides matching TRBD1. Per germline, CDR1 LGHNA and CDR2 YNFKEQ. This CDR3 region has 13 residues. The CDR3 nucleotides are TGTGCCAGCAGCCAACAAATGGACAGGGCTGGCTCCTTC. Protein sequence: CASSQQMDRAGSF.

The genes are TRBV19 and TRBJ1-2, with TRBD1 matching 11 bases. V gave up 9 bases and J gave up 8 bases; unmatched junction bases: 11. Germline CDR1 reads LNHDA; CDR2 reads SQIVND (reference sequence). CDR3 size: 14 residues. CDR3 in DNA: TGTGCCAGCAAAGGACAGGGGGCGATTAAGGGCTACACCTTC. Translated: CASKGQGAIKGYTF. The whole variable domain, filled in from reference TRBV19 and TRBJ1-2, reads DGGITQSPKYLFRKEGQNVTLSCEQNLNHDAMYWYRQDPGQGLRLIYYSQIVNDFQKGDIAEGYSVSREKKESFPLTVTSAQKNPTAFYLCASKGQGAIKGYTFGSGTRLTVV.

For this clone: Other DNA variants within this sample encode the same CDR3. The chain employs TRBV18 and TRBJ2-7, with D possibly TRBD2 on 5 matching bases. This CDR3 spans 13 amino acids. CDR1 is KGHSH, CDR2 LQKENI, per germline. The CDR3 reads CASSPGLFYEQYV. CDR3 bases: TGCGCCAGCTCTCCCGGACTGTTCTACGAGCAGTACGTC.

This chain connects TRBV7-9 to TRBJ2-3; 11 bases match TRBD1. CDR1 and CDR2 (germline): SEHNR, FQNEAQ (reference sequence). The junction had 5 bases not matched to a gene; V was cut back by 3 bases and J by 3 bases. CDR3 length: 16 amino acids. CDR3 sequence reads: CASSLGTGGRTDTQYF. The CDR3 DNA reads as TGTGCCAGCAGCTTGGGGACAGGGGGGAGGACAGATACGCAGTATTTT.

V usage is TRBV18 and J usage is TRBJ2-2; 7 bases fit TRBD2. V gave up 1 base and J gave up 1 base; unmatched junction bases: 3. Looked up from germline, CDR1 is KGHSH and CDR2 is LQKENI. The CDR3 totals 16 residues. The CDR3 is CASSPLLAVNTGELFF. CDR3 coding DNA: TGTGCCAGCTCACCACTCCTAGCGGTGAACACCGGGGAGCTGTTTTTT.

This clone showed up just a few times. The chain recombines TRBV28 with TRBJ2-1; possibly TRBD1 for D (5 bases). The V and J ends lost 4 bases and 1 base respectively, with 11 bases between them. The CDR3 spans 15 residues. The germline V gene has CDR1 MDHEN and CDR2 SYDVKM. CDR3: CASSYTGFSYNEQFF. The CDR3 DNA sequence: TGTGCCAGCAGTTATACAGGTTTTTCCTACAATGAGCAGTTCTTC.

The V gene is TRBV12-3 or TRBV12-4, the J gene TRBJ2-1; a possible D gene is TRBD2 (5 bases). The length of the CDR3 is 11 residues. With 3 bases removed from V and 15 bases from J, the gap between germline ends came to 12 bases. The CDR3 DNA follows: TGTGCCAGCAGTTTCCCCAGCGGCGTGTTCTTC. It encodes CASSFPSGVFF.

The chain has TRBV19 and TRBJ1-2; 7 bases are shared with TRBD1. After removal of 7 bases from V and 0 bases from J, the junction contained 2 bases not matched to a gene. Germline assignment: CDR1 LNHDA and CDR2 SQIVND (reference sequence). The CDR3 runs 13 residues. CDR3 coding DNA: TGTGCCAGTATCGGGACAGCTAACTATGGCTACACCTTC. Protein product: CASIGTANYGYTF.

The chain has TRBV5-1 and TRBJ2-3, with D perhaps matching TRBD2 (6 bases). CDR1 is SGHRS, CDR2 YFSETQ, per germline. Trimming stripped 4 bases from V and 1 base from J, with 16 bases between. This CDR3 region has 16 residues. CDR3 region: CASSPRGGGRTDTQYF. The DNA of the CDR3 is TGCGCCAGCAGCCCAAGAGGAGGAGGGCGCACAGATACGCAGTATTTT.

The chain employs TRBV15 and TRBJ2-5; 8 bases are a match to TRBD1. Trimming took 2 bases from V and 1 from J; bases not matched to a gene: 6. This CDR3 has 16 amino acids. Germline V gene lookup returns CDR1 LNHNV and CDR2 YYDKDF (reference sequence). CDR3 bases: TGTGCCACCAGCAGACCTGGACAGGGACGCCAAGAGACCCAGTACTTC. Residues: CATSRPGQGRQETQYF.

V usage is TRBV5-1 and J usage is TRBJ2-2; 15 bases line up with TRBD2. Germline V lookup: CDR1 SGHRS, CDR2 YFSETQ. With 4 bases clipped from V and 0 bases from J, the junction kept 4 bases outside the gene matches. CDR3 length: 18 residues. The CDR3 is CASSPGTSGGTNTGELFF. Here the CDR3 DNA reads TGCGCCAGCAGCCCAGGGACTAGCGGGGGGACGAACACCGGGGAGCTGTTTTTT.

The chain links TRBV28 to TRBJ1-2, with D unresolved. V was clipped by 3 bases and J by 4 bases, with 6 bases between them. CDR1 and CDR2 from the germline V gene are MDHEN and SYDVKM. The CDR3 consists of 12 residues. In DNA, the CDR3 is TGTGCCAGCAGTTTTGAGGGCTATGGCTACACCTTC. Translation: CASSFEGYGYTF.

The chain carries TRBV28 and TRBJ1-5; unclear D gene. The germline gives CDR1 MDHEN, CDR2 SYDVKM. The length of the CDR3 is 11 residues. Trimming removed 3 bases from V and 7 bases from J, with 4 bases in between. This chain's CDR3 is CASSLGQPQHF. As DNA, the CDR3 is TGTGCCAGCAGTTTGGGCCAGCCCCAGCATTTT.

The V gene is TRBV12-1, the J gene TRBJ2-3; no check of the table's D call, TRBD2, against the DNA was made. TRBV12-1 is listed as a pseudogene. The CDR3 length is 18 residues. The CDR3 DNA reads TGTGCCAGCAGCCAAACTAACGTACTAGCGGGTACGACAGATACGCAGTATTTT. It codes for CASSQTNVLAGTTDTQYF.

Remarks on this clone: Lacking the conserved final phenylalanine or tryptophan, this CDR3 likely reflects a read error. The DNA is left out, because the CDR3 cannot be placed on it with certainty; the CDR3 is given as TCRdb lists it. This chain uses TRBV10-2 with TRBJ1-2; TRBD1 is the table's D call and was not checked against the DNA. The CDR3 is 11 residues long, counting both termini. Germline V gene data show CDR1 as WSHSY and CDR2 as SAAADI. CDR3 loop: CASSEPRGQAG.